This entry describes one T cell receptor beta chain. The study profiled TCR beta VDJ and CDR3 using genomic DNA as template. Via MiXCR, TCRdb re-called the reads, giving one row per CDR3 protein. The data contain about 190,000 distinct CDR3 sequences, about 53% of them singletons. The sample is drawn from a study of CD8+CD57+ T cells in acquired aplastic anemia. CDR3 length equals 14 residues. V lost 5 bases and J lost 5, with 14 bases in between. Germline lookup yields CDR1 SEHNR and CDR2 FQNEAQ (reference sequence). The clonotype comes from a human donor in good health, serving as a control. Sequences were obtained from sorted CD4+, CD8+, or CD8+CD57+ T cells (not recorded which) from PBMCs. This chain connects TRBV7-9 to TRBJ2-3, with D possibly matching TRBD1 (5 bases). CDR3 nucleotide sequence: TGTGCCAGCAGCCCCGGTGGGGCGGTAGATACGCAGTATTTT. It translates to CASSPGGAVDTQYF.